Shown below are 24 T cell receptor beta chains from a single sample sequenced in a study of regulatory T cells in long-lasting Graves disease (dated by TCRdb to the early 2020s). The time point label for this specimen denotes: persistent/refractory GD, antithyroid drugs over 5 years with positive TRAb. RNA was extracted from PBMCs in TRIzol for both TCR sequencing and RNA sequencing. Library prep was done by multiplex PCR. TCRdb names Illumina HiSeq 4000 as the instrument used. TCR beta libraries were built with iRepertoire HTBI primers and Arm-PCR amplification of CDR3 regions. TCRdb reran the public reads through fastp at Q25 and MiXCR, keeping productive beta chains. Entries that share a CDR3 protein sequence are merged under the most common genes and DNA. The table for this sample lists around 460,000 distinct CDR3 sequences; about 22% of them were counted only once. Of the sample, less than 15% falls within the top ten clones.

The sample in question was peripheral blood mononuclear cells (PBMCs), obtained when the disease was refractory, from a patient treated with antithyroid drugs. These TCRs come from a female donor with Graves disease.

The V call is TRBV19, the J call TRBJ2-3; TRBD1 agrees at 10 bases. With V trimmed by 4 bases and J by 0 bases, 7 bases remained unmatched. The CDR3 has 17 residues. Germline V gene data show CDR1 as LNHDA and CDR2 as SQIVND (reference sequence). Here the CDR3 DNA reads TGTGCCAGTAGTACCCGCGGACAGGGGGAAAGCACAGATACGCAGTATTTT. This translates into CASSTRGQGESTDTQYF. The whole variable domain, filled in from reference TRBV19 and TRBJ2-3, reads DGGITQSPKYLFRKEGQNVTLSCEQNLNHDAMYWYRQDPGQGLRLIYYSQIVNDFQKGDIAEGYSVSREKKESFPLTVTSAQKNPTAFYLCASSTRGQGESTDTQYFGPGTRLTVL.

This clonotype occurred many times. The chain employs TRBV7-9 and TRBJ1-2, with D possibly matching TRBD1 (6 bases). This CDR3 is 15 amino acids long. Germline lookup yields CDR1 SEHNR and CDR2 FQNEAQ (reference sequence). V gave up 4 bases and J gave up 0 bases, with 12 bases separating them. CDR3 amino acids: CASSSGTPSNYGYTF. For the CDR3, the DNA is TGTGCCAGCAGCTCCGGGACACCTTCTAACTATGGCTACACCTTC.

This clonotype was found a few times. This chain links TRBV7-3 with TRBJ2-2; tentatively, D is TRBD2 (5 bases). Per germline, CDR1 SGHTA and CDR2 FQGTGA. The CDR3 runs 19 residues. Trimming removed 4 bases at V and 0 bases at J, with 21 bases between. CDR3 region: CASSSSPPRFGTNTGELFF. DNA of the CDR3: TGTGCCAGCAGCTCAAGCCCCCCTAGGTTCGGGACGAACACCGGGGAGCTGTTTTTT.

This clonotype was seen many times. The J gene is TRBJ2-2, the V gene TRBV27; perhaps TRBD2 as D (6 bases). The germline gives CDR1 MNHEY, CDR2 SMNVEV (reference sequence). The CDR3 extends over 19 amino acids. V was shortened by 6 bases and J by 7 bases, with 30 bases between the two germline ends. The CDR3 DNA sequence: TGTGCCAGCAGGACAAACGGGAGAAGGATTGGGATTAGATTCGGGGAGCTGTTTTTT. As protein: CASRTNGRRIGIRFGELFF.

In this sample, this clonotype turned up many times. This chain connects TRBV11-1 to TRBJ2-5; D uncertain. The V gene's germline CDR1 is SGHAT and CDR2 FQDESV (reference sequence). This CDR3 region has 14 residues. V was clipped by 5 bases and J by 1 base, with 11 bases between them. The CDR3 sequence: CASSLDQSQETQYF. The CDR3 nucleotides read TGTGCCAGCAGCCTTGACCAATCCCAAGAGACCCAGTACTTC. The whole variable domain, remainder taken from reference TRBV11-1 and TRBJ2-5, is EAEVAQSPRYKITEKSQAVAFWCDPISGHATLYWYRQILGQGPELLVQFQDESVVDDSQLPKDRFSAERLKGVDSTLKIQPAELGDSAMYLCASSLDQSQETQYFGPGTRLLVL.

This clonotype was recorded a few times. The chain recombines TRBV5-1 with TRBJ1-4, with TRBD1 as a possible D gene (5 bases). Trimming left V 2 bases short and J 8 bases short, with 13 bases between. CDR1 SGHRS and CDR2 YFSETQ come from the germline V gene. This CDR3 contains 14 residues. The CDR3 sequence is CASSFEGSQEKLFF. For the CDR3, the DNA is TGCGCCAGCAGCTTTGAGGGGAGTCAGGAAAAACTGTTTTTT.

This clonotype was counted many times. The V call is TRBV3-1, the J call TRBJ1-1, with 9 nucleotides matching TRBD1. Germline V gives CDR1 LGHDT, CDR2 YNNKEL (reference sequence). Unmatched junction bases numbered 10, after V lost 4 bases and J lost 7 bases. The CDR3 has 15 amino acids. DNA for the CDR3: TGTGCCAGCAGCCCCGACGTACAGGGGGCCGGTGAAGCTTTCTTT. This codes for CASSPDVQGAGEAFF.

This clonotype was detected a few times. The V call is TRBV3-1, the J call TRBJ2-4; 9 nucleotides agree with TRBD2. Germline CDR1 LGHDT, CDR2 YNNKEL (reference sequence). The V and J ends lost 1 base and 8 bases, in that order; junction bases with no gene match: 3. The CDR3 consists of 14 residues. The chain's CDR3 is CASSQGSSGDIQYF. CDR3 bases: TGTGCCAGCAGCCAAGGCTCTAGCGGGGACATTCAGTACTTC.

This clonotype has only one observation. The chain employs TRBV19 and TRBJ2-7; the D is unclear. Germline V gene lookup returns CDR1 LNHDA and CDR2 SQIVND (reference sequence). The CDR3 consists of 14 residues. V lost 5 bases and J lost 2, with 13 bases in between. The CDR3 DNA follows: TGTGCCAGTAGTCTACAGCTGCGGACCTACGAGCAGTACTTC. Residues: CASSLQLRTYEQYF.

This clonotype occurred many times. CDR3 residues: CASSQSPYGYTF. The CDR3 bases are TGTGCCAGCAGTCAGTCCCCCTATGGCTACACCTTC. The gene calls are TRBV2 and TRBJ1-2; D gene ambiguous. The germline gives CDR1 SNHLY, CDR2 FYNNEI. Trimming removed 5 bases from V and 4 bases from J, with 8 bases in between. The CDR3 runs 12 residues. Looking up the rest from reference TRBV2 and TRBJ1-2 gives the full variable domain: EPEVTQTPSHQVTQMGQEVILRCVPISNHLYFYWYRQILGQKVEFLVSFYNNEISEKSEIFDDQFSVERPDGSNFTLKIRSTKLEDSAMYFCASSQSPYGYTFGSGTRLTVV.

Only a few counts were recorded for this clonotype. The rearrangement uses TRBV7-2 and TRBJ1-2, with a weak D call TRBD1 (5 bases). The CDR3 runs 15 residues. The V and J ends lost 5 bases and 4 bases respectively, with 17 bases between them. Germline loops: CDR1 SGHTA, CDR2 FQGNSA. CDR3 in amino acids: CASSPIGTGGYGYTF. The CDR3 nucleotides are TGTGCCAGCAGCCCGATAGGGACCGGCGGCTATGGCTACACCTTC.

A note on this clonotype: One base away lies a much larger clone, so this may be a sequencing read error. This chain connects TRBV24-1 to TRBJ2-7, with 12 positions matching TRBD1. Trimming took 9 bases from V and 5 from J; bases not matched to a gene: 1. Germline-derived CDR1 and CDR2 are KGHDR and SFDVKD. There are 12 residues in the CDR3. CDR3 region: CATGTGGHEQYF. The CDR3 nucleotides read TGTGCCACCGGGACAGGGGGCCACGAGCAGTACTTC.

This clonotype was seen only a few times. This chain uses TRBV6-1 with TRBJ2-5; TRBD2 aligns across 12 bases. Trimming at V came to 6 bases and at J to 5 bases, leaving 13 bases not matched to a gene. Per germline, CDR1 MNHNS and CDR2 SASEGT. The CDR3 covers 17 residues. This CDR3 is CASSPGLAGTAGETQYF. The DNA for the CDR3 is TGTGCCAGCAGCCCCGGACTAGCGGGGACGGCCGGGGAGACCCAGTACTTC.

This clonotype was detected many times. The J gene is TRBJ1-1, the V gene TRBV7-3; the D is unclear. The germline V gene has CDR1 SGHTA and CDR2 FQGTGA. V dropped 8 bases and J dropped 6 bases, with 16 bases sitting between them. The CDR3 is 13 amino acids. The CDR3 region is CASSSKAGSEAFF. CDR3 sequence (DNA): TGTGCCAGCTCGTCAAAGGCGGGCTCTGAAGCTTTCTTT.

CDR3 DNA sequence: TGTGCCAGCAGCGTAGCTACGGGCAAGGGATGGGGTGAGCAGTACTTC. Translation: CASSVATGKGWGEQYF. The chain is built from TRBV9 and TRBJ2-5; D gene uncertain. The V end was cut by 0 bases, the J end by 11 bases, with 23 bases between. Germline V gene data show CDR1 as SGDLS and CDR2 as YYNGEE. CDR3 size: 16 residues.

Ten or more counts support this clonotype. The V call is TRBV20-1, the J call TRBJ2-7, with 10 bases matching TRBD1. The CDR3 has 15 amino acids. After removal of 2 bases from V and 5 bases from J, the junction contained 9 bases not matched to a gene. Germline CDR1 is DFQATT and CDR2 is SNEGSKA (reference sequence). CDR3 amino acids: CSARSSDRGGHEQYF. As DNA, the CDR3 is TGCAGTGCTAGATCATCGGACAGGGGGGGCCACGAGCAGTACTTC.

The chain joins TRBV20-1 to TRBJ2-7; 10 nucleotides align to TRBD2. In germline, CDR1 is DFQATT, CDR2 SNEGSKA (reference sequence). The V gene end was trimmed by 3 bases and the J gene end by 6 bases; junction bases not matched to a gene: 8. The CDR3 contains 14 residues. The CDR3, as DNA: TGCAGTGCTAGGGAACTAGCGGGACCGTTCGAGCAGTACTTC. This translates into CSARELAGPFEQYF.

The chain carries TRBV29-1 and TRBJ2-7; no reliable D call. From germline, CDR1 is SQVTM and CDR2 ANQGSEA. Trimming left V 7 bases short and J 0 bases short, with 16 bases between. The CDR3 loop spans 14 amino acids. CDR3 region: CSAVGLPSSYEQYF. The CDR3 DNA follows: TGCAGCGCGGTTGGGCTGCCAAGCTCCTACGAGCAGTACTTC.

Notes on this clonotype: Only one base separates this from a far larger clonotype, so it likely reflects a read error. The J gene is TRBJ2-2, the V gene TRBV27; D may match TRBD1 or TRBD2 (5 bases each). The CDR3 length is 13 residues. V was shortened by 5 bases and J by 9 bases, with 13 bases between the two germline ends. The germline gives CDR1 MNHEY, CDR2 SMNVEV (reference sequence). The CDR3 loop is CASSGTGTRELFF. The CDR3 nucleotides are TGTGCCAGCAGTGGGACGGGTACCAGGGAGCTGTTTTTT.

The chain joins TRBV7-2 to TRBJ1-5; the D is unclear. The germline gives CDR1 SGHTA, CDR2 FQGNSA. Trimming took 1 base from V and 0 from J, leaving 7 bases between them. The CDR3 loop spans 15 amino acids. CDR3 region: CASSLVINSNQPQHF. CDR3 DNA sequence: TGTGCCAGCAGCTTAGTAATTAATAGCAATCAGCCCCAGCATTTT.

The V gene is TRBV7-8, the J gene TRBJ1-1; D gene ambiguous. Trimming shortened V by 0 bases and J by 11 bases, and 13 bases separated the two germline ends. The CDR3 has 13 amino acids. The germline V gene has CDR1 SGHVS and CDR2 FQNEAQ. CDR3 protein: CASSLAREDRAFF. DNA for the CDR3: TGTGCCAGCAGCTTAGCGCGTGAGGATCGGGCTTTCTTT.

This clonotype was found many times. V usage is TRBV2 and J usage is TRBJ1-2; D ambiguous. Germline V CDR1 and CDR2: SNHLY, FYNNEI. V was pared by 4 bases and J by 4 bases, with 16 bases between. CDR3 length: 15 residues. The CDR3, as DNA: TGTGCCAGCAGTGCCCGAGGGTCCGCAAGCTATGGCTACACCTTC. Its translation is CASSARGSASYGYTF.

This clonotype was counted many times. The CDR3 DNA reads as TGTGCCAGCTCTCAACAGCCTCAAGAGACCCAGTACTTC. The encoded protein is CASSQQPQETQYF. The chain employs TRBV18 and TRBJ2-5; D uncertain. The CDR3 consists of 13 residues. Trimming cost V 6 bases and J 2 bases, with 10 bases left between them. In germline, CDR1 is KGHSH, CDR2 LQKENI. The entire variable domain, with the rest obtained from reference TRBV18 and TRBJ2-5, is as follows: NAGVMQNPRHLVRRRGQEARLRCSPMKGHSHVYWYRQLPEEGLKFMVYLQKENIIDESGMPKERFSAEFPKEGPSILRIQQVVRGDSAAYFCASSQQPQETQYFGPGTRLLVL.

V and J are TRBV7-2 and TRBJ2-7; tentatively, D is TRBD1 (5 bases). V lost 1 base, J lost 3 bases, and 10 bases lay in between. This CDR3 has 14 residues. Germline CDR1 SGHTA, CDR2 FQGNSA. The CDR3 here is CASSLDDRYYEQYF. The CDR3 DNA reads as TGTGCCAGCAGCTTAGATGACAGATACTACGAGCAGTACTTC.